This is a list of T cell receptor beta chains from one sample in a study of blood T cells in healthy people across ages. MiXCR, applied by TCRdb to the 5' RACE reads, yields one record per CDR3 protein. The sample includes approximately 1,000,000 distinct CDR3 sequences, 40% to 50% seen only once; the top ten take 15% to 20%. Material: blood. Receptor source: a woman aged 55-70 years in good health. Both conserved end residues are part of each CDR3.

V	J	CDR3
TRBV20-1	TRBJ2-7	CSASGRERSSYEQYF
TRBV20-1	TRBJ2-5	CSAFTGTGETQYF
TRBV6-5	TRBJ2-7	CASSPSGDLYEQYF
TRBV5-5	TRBJ1-2	CASSLGVGTNYGYTF
TRBV14	TRBJ2-3	CASSPIQGTDTQYF
TRBV15	TRBJ1-2	CATSSNMYGYTF
TRBV23-1	TRBJ2-7	CASSRVERARKFYEQYF
TRBV3-1	TRBJ2-1	CASSPLGGRHNEQFF
TRBV21-1	-	CASSGRQIIYEQYF
TRBV20-1	TRBJ2-6	CSARDIRSGANVLTF
TRBV20-1	-	CSARDDPSGDYEQYF
TRBV6-6	TRBJ2-3	CASSPDPKAQYF
TRBV5-1	TRBJ2-1	CASSFTGGPYEQFF
TRBV20-1	TRBJ2-1	CSARDWTSGIDNEQFF
TRBV25-1	TRBJ1-2	CASSDPRGRFGYTF
TRBV28	TRBJ1-4	CASSLGAGEEKLFF
TRBV25-1	TRBJ2-1	CASTPLGLAGMGNEQFF
TRBV7-2	TRBJ2-3	CASSWFLAGATDTQYF
TRBV5-1	TRBJ2-5	CASSLRLAGELGETQYF
TRBV27	TRBJ2-7	CASSPISGSSYEQYF
TRBV7-6	TRBJ2-7	CASSLEVADSYEQYF
TRBV28	TRBJ1-4	CASGRGVGEKLFF
TRBV20-1	TRBJ2-7	CSARVTEQYF
TRBV20-1	TRBJ2-3	CSARDTVGLGTQYF
TRBV6-5	TRBJ2-5	CASNYPSGSETQYF
TRBV28	TRBJ2-5	CASSFSGTGTQETQYF
TRBV4-2	TRBJ2-4	CASSQEGWGLSEQYF
TRBV27	TRBJ2-5	CASSLIGLAGVTQETQYF
TRBV14	TRBJ2-5	CASSLPGRRAQETQYF
TRBV6-2/TRBV6-3	TRBJ2-1	CASSPIRGGYNEQFF
TRBV7-6	TRBJ2-1	CASSPMGLLLGNEQFF
TRBV30	TRBJ2-3	CAWSATGFRNTQYF
TRBV10-3	TRBJ1-1	CAISEITGLNTEAFF
TRBV7-9	TRBJ2-1	CASSQLDRPQFF
TRBV29-1	TRBJ1-2	CSVPPGQGAYGYTF
TRBV12-3/TRBV12-4	TRBJ1-1	CASTLGQGGTEAFF
TRBV16	TRBJ2-1	CASSQSTSGNIYNEQFF
TRBV2	TRBJ2-6	CASSHEGANVLTF
TRBV4-1	TRBJ1-6	CASSQITGNNSPLHF
TRBV20-1	TRBJ2-1	CSARGVAGGRNEQFF
TRBV28	TRBJ2-5	CASSFIPGAQETQYF
TRBV13	-	CASSLPLEGGLPTKQYF
TRBV7-2	TRBJ2-5	CASSEKPWTEAYQETQYF
TRBV29-1	TRBJ1-2	CSVARDRAESGYTF
TRBV5-1	TRBJ2-2	CASRTVTNTGELFF
TRBV27	TRBJ1-2	CASSLSTANYGYTF
TRBV6-6	TRBJ1-2	CASSYGQFNNYGYTF
TRBV28	TRBJ1-5	CASSFYDRAQPQHF
TRBV4-1	TRBJ2-3	CASSPEGRGASSEAQYF
TRBV18	TRBJ1-1	CASSQGIMAEAFF
TRBV5-1	TRBJ1-4	CASSLDGTTNGKLFF
TRBV7-9	TRBJ2-4	CASSGEGIGNIQYF
TRBV3-1	TRBJ1-5	CASSQDVGQPQHF
TRBV7-2	TRBJ2-5	CASSLGILAGVRETQYF
TRBV14	TRBJ2-1	CASSLKWGDNEQFF
TRBV29-1	TRBJ2-1	CSVAPGQAYNEQFF
TRBV7-2	TRBJ2-3	CASSPRLAVQRTDTQYF
TRBV9	TRBJ2-3	CASSHDMSSTDTQYF